Presented here are 27 T cell receptor beta chains from one specimen sequenced in a study of blood T cell repertoires in COVID-19. Generated by immunoSEQ multiplex PCR, the TCRdb table keeps only in-frame clones and is missing some. The sample yields fewer than 350,000 clones, nearly 90% seen once. The material sequenced was PBMCs or T cells enriched from blood (not recorded which). These receptors were collected from a woman between 18 and 29 years old with acute COVID-19.

The chain joins TRBV9 to TRBJ2-5; 7 nucleotides match TRBD1. V gave up 1 base and J gave up 6 bases; unmatched junction bases: 3. CDR1 is SGDLS, CDR2 YYNGEE, per germline. CDR3 length equals 13 residues. DNA of the CDR3: TGTGCCAGCAGCGTATGGACAGGAAAGACCCAGTACTTC. Translation: CASSVWTGKTQYF.

Only one count was recorded for this clone. The rearrangement links TRBV19 to TRBJ2-6; 9 bases are shared with TRBD2. V was clipped by 5 bases and J by 3 bases; unmatched bases: 5. The CDR3 loop spans 16 amino acids. Germline values: CDR1 LNHDA, CDR2 SQIVND (reference sequence). CDR3 region: CASSPSGTNGANVLTF. CDR3 coding DNA: TGTGCCAGTAGTCCTAGCGGGACAAATGGGGCCAACGTCCTGACTTTC.

The V gene is TRBV25-1, the J gene TRBJ1-1; D might be TRBD1 (6 bases). The V end was cut by 6 bases, the J end by 9 bases, with 23 bases between. This CDR3 contains 15 residues. Germline values: CDR1 MGHDK, CDR2 SYGVNS. The CDR3 is CASSAGDRRLVQAFF. The CDR3 DNA reads as TGTGCCAGCAGCGCTGGCGACAGGCGGTTGGTTCAAGCTTTCTTT.

The chain combines TRBV30 with TRBJ1-6; a possible D gene is TRBD1 (6 bases). Trimming cost V 1 base and J 8 bases, with 9 bases left between them. Germline V lookup: CDR1 GTSNPN, CDR2 SVGIG (reference sequence). CDR3 size: 13 residues. The DNA of the CDR3 is TGTGCCTGGAGTGAACAGGGCTATTCACCCCTCCACTTT. Protein: CAWSEQGYSPLHF.

The rearrangement uses TRBV12-3 or TRBV12-4 and TRBJ1-3; TRBD1 might be the D (5 bases). The CDR3 has 12 amino acids. V was pared by 5 bases and J by 14 bases, with 16 bases between. The CDR3 DNA reads as TGTGCCAGCAGTCCAGGACAATCCCTCGTATATTTT. The encoded protein is CASSPGQSLVYF.

The chain is built from TRBV30 and TRBJ2-7; 8 bases match TRBD1. V was clipped by 0 bases and J by 2 bases; unmatched bases: 21. In germline, CDR1 is GTSNPN, CDR2 SVGIG (reference sequence). The CDR3 spans 20 residues. In DNA form, the CDR3 reads TGTGCCTGGAGTGTAGACGAGCTTTGGGTAGGGACAGGACCAACCTACGAGCAGTACTTC. Amino acids: CAWSVDELWVGTGPTYEQYF.

The chain carries TRBV6-5 and TRBJ1-4; TRBD1 agrees at 9 bases. The V gene's germline CDR1 is MNHEY and CDR2 SVGAGI. Trimming at V came to 10 bases and at J to 11 bases, leaving 8 bases not matched to a gene. CDR3 length equals 12 residues. The CDR3 coding sequence is TGTGCCACTGGTCGAGGACAGGGGAAACTGTTTTTT. It encodes CATGRGQGKLFF.

Only a few counts were recorded for this clone. The chain combines TRBV25-1 with TRBJ2-7; 9 bases map to TRBD1. With V trimmed by 4 bases and J by 9 bases, 16 bases remained unmatched. CDR3 size: 16 residues. Looked up from germline, CDR1 is MGHDK and CDR2 is SYGVNS. The CDR3 protein is CASSGVTGTGLWGQYF. CDR3 bases: TGTGCCAGCAGTGGTGTTACCGGGACAGGGTTATGGGGGCAGTACTTC.

The genes are TRBV7-8 and TRBJ1-5; TRBD1 agrees at 8 bases. CDR1 and CDR2 (germline): SGHVS, FQNEAQ. Trimming at V came to 5 bases and at J to 3 bases, leaving 9 bases not matched to a gene. The CDR3 has 16 residues. CDR3 coding DNA: TGTGCCAGCAGCCCAGGGGGCGCCGATCCCAATCAGCCCCAGCATTTT. Translating gives CASSPGGADPNQPQHF.

The chain has TRBV7-2 and TRBJ1-6; D not certain. The CDR3 covers 15 residues. Between the trimmed V and J ends, which lost 3 bases and 6 bases, there was a span of 12 bases. Germline V gene data show CDR1 as SGHTA and CDR2 as FQGNSA. The CDR3 DNA follows: TGTGCCAGCAGCTTGGTCATGGGCATTAATTCACCCCTCCACTTT. Protein sequence: CASSLVMGINSPLHF.

The chain has TRBV5-6 and TRBJ1-1, with D tentatively TRBD1 (5 bases). The germline V and J ends were trimmed by 0 bases and 0 bases, with 12 bases remaining between them. Germline CDR1 and CDR2: SGHDT and YYEEEE. The CDR3 length is 16 residues. The CDR3: CASSLGYTGLNTEAFF. Written as DNA, the CDR3 is TGTGCCAGCAGCTTGGGATATACAGGTCTGAACACTGAAGCTTTCTTT.

V and J are TRBV15 and TRBJ2-5; D is perhaps TRBD1 (6 bases). The germline V gene has CDR1 LNHNV and CDR2 YYDKDF (reference sequence). V lost 0 bases and J lost 5, with 10 bases in between. The CDR3 consists of 14 residues. The DNA for the CDR3 is TGTGCCACCAGCAGAGATCAGGGGACGGAGACCCAGTACTTC. This codes for CATSRDQGTETQYF. The variable domain in full, completed from reference TRBV15 and TRBJ2-5, reads DAMVIQNPRYQVTQFGKPVTLSCSQTLNHNVMYWYQQKSSQAPKLLFHYYDKDFNNEADTPDNFQSRRPNTSFCFLDIRSPGLGDTAMYLCATSRDQGTETQYFGPGTRLLVL.

The rearrangement uses TRBV28 and TRBJ1-2, with a tentative D call TRBD1 (5 bases). This CDR3 is built from 13 residues. Trimming removed 5 bases at V and 2 bases at J, with 9 bases between. Per germline, CDR1 MDHEN and CDR2 SYDVKM. In DNA, the CDR3 is TGTGCCAGCAGTCTACGACAGAACTATGGCTACACCTTC. This gives the protein CASSLRQNYGYTF.

This clone occurred many times. The V call is TRBV21-1, the J call TRBJ2-1; TRBD2 is taken as the D call from the table, unchecked against the DNA. TRBV21-1 is given as a pseudogene. This CDR3 is built from 16 residues. This CDR3 reads CASCRGGQKGGDEQFF. The CDR3 DNA sequence: TGTGCCAGCTGTAGGGGGGGGCAAAAGGGAGGCGATGAGCAGTTCTTC.

The chain uses TRBV7-9 and TRBJ1-1; the D gene is possibly TRBD1 (5 bases). This CDR3 comprises 15 residues. Germline V gives CDR1 SEHNR, CDR2 FQNEAQ (reference sequence). Trimming shortened V by 5 bases and J by 5 bases, and 18 bases separated the two germline ends. The CDR3 is CASSSRAGLGTEAFF. The CDR3 DNA sequence: TGTGCCAGCAGCAGCCGAGCGGGGCTAGGGACTGAAGCTTTCTTT.

This rearrangement joins TRBV5-1 to TRBJ2-7, with TRBD2 matching 14 bases. CDR1 and CDR2 (germline): SGHRS, YFSETQ. The CDR3 sequence is 16 residues long. V was clipped by 3 bases and J by 5 bases; unmatched bases: 7. The CDR3 is CASSSQQGLAGDEQYF. CDR3 nucleotide sequence: TGCGCCAGCAGCTCGCAACAGGGACTAGCGGGAGACGAGCAGTACTTC.

CDR3 region: CASSFRLGLAGGNNEQFF. As DNA, the CDR3 is TGCGCCAGCAGCTTCCGACTCGGACTAGCGGGAGGTAACAATGAGCAGTTCTTC. V is TRBV4-1 and J is TRBJ2-1; 14 positions match TRBD2. The CDR3 extends over 18 amino acids. Germline CDR1 reads MGHRA; CDR2 reads YSYEKL. V trimming: 5 bases; J trimming: 5 bases; junction bases outside the gene matches: 11.

The chain carries TRBV18 and TRBJ2-7; 7 positions match TRBD1. This CDR3 spans 15 amino acids. The V gene end was trimmed by 3 bases and the J gene end by 2 bases; junction bases not matched to a gene: 7. Germline V gene lookup returns CDR1 KGHSH and CDR2 LQKENI. CDR3 in DNA: TGTGCCAGCTCACCTGGGACAGCCGGGGCCTACGAGCAGTACTTC. It translates to CASSPGTAGAYEQYF.

The chain joins TRBV20-1 to TRBJ1-1; D is unclear. There are 11 residues in the CDR3. V dropped 6 bases and J dropped 1 base, with 6 bases sitting between them. The V gene's germline CDR1 is DFQATT and CDR2 SNEGSKA (reference sequence). CDR3 residues: CSARGNTEAFF. CDR3 sequence (DNA): TGCAGTGCCCGAGGGAACACTGAAGCTTTCTTT.

This chain links TRBV7-3 with TRBJ2-4; maybe TRBD1 (5 bases). Germline V gene lookup returns CDR1 SGHTA and CDR2 FQGTGA. With 1 base removed from V and 0 bases from J, the gap between germline ends came to 10 bases. The CDR3 covers 16 residues. The CDR3 bases are TGTGCCAGCAGCTTAAGAACAGGACGAGCCAAAAACATTCAGTACTTC. It encodes CASSLRTGRAKNIQYF.

This clone came up once. This chain uses TRBV27 with TRBJ2-5, with a possible D match to TRBD1 (6 bases). CDR1 MNHEY and CDR2 SMNVEV come from the germline V gene (reference sequence). The CDR3 covers 13 residues. V lost 7 bases and J 2 bases, leaving 11 bases between the germline ends. CDR3 coding DNA: TGTGCCAGCATGGGACACAATCAAGAGACCCAGTACTTC. Protein product: CASMGHNQETQYF.

CDR3 loop: CASSPGTGDYEQYF. The CDR3 nucleotides read TGCGCCAGCAGCCCAGGGACAGGGGATTACGAGCAGTACTTC. The V gene is TRBV5-1, the J gene TRBJ2-7, with TRBD1 identical over 10 bases. This CDR3 comprises 14 residues. Germline V lookup: CDR1 SGHRS, CDR2 YFSETQ. Losses at the gene ends were 4 bases for V and 4 bases for J; bases not matched to a gene: 5.

V gene TRBV19 combines with J gene TRBJ2-4; D not certain. The V and J ends lost 5 bases and 4 bases respectively, with 18 bases between them. The germline V gene has CDR1 LNHDA and CDR2 SQIVND (reference sequence). This CDR3 region has 16 residues. The CDR3 DNA sequence: TGTGCCAGTAGTGAGGCTACGGGTCCTCCGAAAAACATTCAGTACTTC. Its translation is CASSEATGPPKNIQYF.

The chain recombines TRBV6-5 with TRBJ2-3, with D perhaps TRBD2 (5 bases). This CDR3 comprises 15 residues. Germline V gene lookup returns CDR1 MNHEY and CDR2 SVGAGI. V was clipped by 6 bases and J by 4 bases, with 17 bases between them. In DNA form, the CDR3 reads TGTGCCAGCAGGAGCGGCGGGCTAGTGGCAGATACGCAGTATTTT. Protein sequence: CASRSGGLVADTQYF.

This CDR3 is CASSPSPGTSGSLQFF. CDR3 in DNA: TGTGCCAGCTCACCATCCCCCGGGACTAGCGGGAGTCTACAGTTCTTC. The chain carries TRBV18 and TRBJ2-1; TRBD2 aligns across 14 bases. This CDR3 region has 16 residues. Germline loops: CDR1 KGHSH, CDR2 LQKENI. V was pared by 2 bases and J by 13 bases, with 10 bases of the junction left unmatched.

The chain combines TRBV7-8 with TRBJ2-1; weak D call: TRBD2 (5 bases). The V gene lost 1 base and the J gene lost 8 bases, with 18 bases spanning the gap. Germline V gene sequence: CDR1 SGHVS, CDR2 FQNEAQ. The CDR3 totals 16 residues. The chain's CDR3 is CASSLGGLLGIYEQFF. DNA of the CDR3: TGTGCCAGCAGCTTAGGAGGGTTGTTAGGGATCTATGAGCAGTTCTTC. The full variable domain, in which reference TRBV7-8 and TRBJ2-1 provide the parts outside the CDR3, is GAGVSQSPRYKVAKRGQDVALRCDPISGHVSLFWYQQALGQGPEFLTYFQNEAQLDKSGLPSDRFFAERPEGSVSTLKIQRTQQEDSAVYLCASSLGGLLGIYEQFFGPGTRLTVL.

The chain couples TRBV24-1 to TRBJ2-7, with 7 bases matching TRBD2. The length of the CDR3 is 14 residues. The junction had 5 bases not matched to a gene; V was cut back by 2 bases and J by 5 bases. Germline V CDR1 and CDR2: KGHDR, SFDVKD. For the CDR3, the DNA is TGTGCCACCAGTGATTCAGGCGGGAGTAACGAGCAGTACTTC. Its translation is CATSDSGGSNEQYF.